Each of the 10 T cell receptor beta chains below was sequenced from the same sample in a study of human T cells and chemical hapten exposure. TCRdb re-called the RACE reads with MiXCR, one entry per CDR3 protein. The sample yields more than 85,000 distinct CDR3 sequences, less than 40% seen once. The time point here: patch test 3, about 24 weeks after DPC sensitization. Treatment here: therapeutic diphenylcyclopropenone sensitization with weekly scalp DPC. Specimen: whole blood, collected in connection with sensitization to the hapten diphenylcyclopropenone (DPC). The receptors originated from a man in his forties with alopecia areata. Some clones in this sample may be carry-over from other donors' samples.

The chain couples TRBV21-1 to TRBJ2-7; the D call TRBD2 from the table was never checked on the DNA. TRBV21-1 is a known pseudogene. The CDR3 contains 15 residues. The DNA of the CDR3 is TGTGCCAGCAGCAAAGGACTAGCGGGAGGAGGCGAGCAGTACGTC. Encoded protein: CASSKGLAGGGEQYV.

The chain recombines TRBV7-2 with TRBJ2-5; TRBD2 matches at 8 bases. The CDR3 loop spans 16 amino acids. Germline loops: CDR1 SGHTA, CDR2 FQGNSA. V was pared by 5 bases and J by 4 bases, with 12 bases of the junction left unmatched. The CDR3 DNA reads TGTGCCAGCAGCCCCCCAGGAGCGGGGGTATTAGAGACCCAGTACTTC. Encoded protein: CASSPPGAGVLETQYF.

This clonotype showed up just once. The rearrangement links TRBV11-2 to TRBJ2-1; 9 positions match TRBD1. The germline V gene encodes CDR1 SGHAT and CDR2 FQNNGV. This CDR3 is built from 15 residues. Unmatched junction bases numbered 8, after V lost 6 bases and J lost 5 bases. CDR3 residues: CASRVGDRANNEQFF. In DNA form, the CDR3 reads TGTGCCAGCAGAGTGGGGGACAGGGCTAACAATGAGCAGTTCTTC.

This chain links TRBV7-9 with TRBJ1-6; no reliable D call. This CDR3 has 15 amino acids. Trimming shortened V by 0 bases and J by 7 bases, and 10 bases separated the two germline ends. Germline-derived CDR1 and CDR2 are SEHNR and FQNEAQ (reference sequence). The CDR3, as DNA: TGTGCCAGCAGCTTAGCGCGGACTCAGAATTCACCCCTCCACTTT. The encoded protein is CASSLARTQNSPLHF. The full variable domain, with the rest looked up from reference TRBV7-9 and TRBJ1-6, is DTGVSQNPRHKITKRGQNVTFRCDPISEHNRLYWYRQTLGQGPEFLTYFQNEAQLEKSRLLSDRFSAERPKGSFSTLEIQRTEQGDSAMYLCASSLARTQNSPLHFGNGTRLTVT.

The chain links TRBV6-2 or TRBV6-3 to TRBJ2-3; TRBD2 matches at 8 bases. Per germline, CDR1 MNHEY and CDR2 SVGEGT. V shed 0 bases, J shed 4 bases, and the junction held 9 bases outside the gene matches. This CDR3 has 17 residues. In DNA, the CDR3 is TGTGCCAGCAGTTACTCGACTAGCGCGCTCGGGGCAGATACGCAGTATTTT. It translates to CASSYSTSALGADTQYF.

The chain combines TRBV5-1 with TRBJ1-1, with D possibly TRBD1 on 5 matching bases. V gave up 2 bases and J gave up 3 bases, with 11 bases separating them. The V gene's germline CDR1 is SGHRS and CDR2 YFSETQ. The CDR3 extends over 14 amino acids. This CDR3 reads CASSLPGMDTEAFF. The CDR3 coding sequence is TGCGCCAGCAGCTTACCAGGGATGGACACTGAAGCTTTCTTT.

The chain is built from TRBV29-1 and TRBJ2-7; D is possibly TRBD1 or TRBD2 (5 bases each). This CDR3 region has 13 residues. V shed 1 base and J shed 2 bases, with 9 bases lying between them. The germline V gene has CDR1 SQVTM and CDR2 ANQGSEA. CDR3 sequence (DNA): TGCAGCGTTGAAGGGGACGGCCCCTACGAGCAGTACTTC. Translating it yields CSVEGDGPYEQYF.

V gene TRBV6-2 or TRBV6-3 combines with J gene TRBJ2-3; 14 nucleotides align to TRBD2. Germline V lookup: CDR1 MNHEY, CDR2 SVGEGT. After removal of 2 bases from V and 0 bases from J, the junction contained 10 bases not matched to a gene. The CDR3 is 20 residues long. The CDR3 DNA sequence: TGTGCCAGCAGTTACCCCCGACTAGCGGGAGGGACCCTTAGCACAGATACGCAGTATTTT. Translating gives CASSYPRLAGGTLSTDTQYF.

This clonotype has only a few counts. This sequence joins TRBV3-1 and TRBJ2-5; D not resolved. CDR1 and CDR2 from the germline V gene are LGHDT and YNNKEL (reference sequence). The CDR3 extends over 13 amino acids. Trimming pared 1 base from V and 3 bases from J, leaving 6 bases between. The CDR3 is CASSQGPEETQYF. The CDR3 DNA sequence: TGTGCCAGCAGCCAAGGCCCCGAAGAGACCCAGTACTTC.

The V gene is TRBV6-6, the J gene TRBJ2-5; D remains ambiguous. Germline-derived CDR1 and CDR2 are MNHNY and SVGAGI (reference sequence). The CDR3 consists of 11 residues. Trimming pared 6 bases from V and 5 bases from J, leaving 7 bases between. The CDR3, as DNA: TGTGCCAGCAGATTGGGGGAGACCCAGTACTTC. This sequence encodes CASRLGETQYF.